This TCR beta chain was identified in a study of PD-1 blockade in classical Hodgkin lymphoma. General study results and limits: It was reported that newly diagnosed patients had less baseline TCR diversity than healthy donors. There remain no defined causes for the repertoire differences, which possibly reflect disease activity or prior therapy.

The trim removed 6 bases at V and 4 bases at J, leaving 3 bases unmatched. From germline, CDR1 is KGHSH and CDR2 LQKENI. The CDR3 sequence is 14 residues long. Time point defined: newly diagnosed, previously untreated cHL patient sample. Magnetic negative selection of thawed PBMCs was the method by which CD4+ T cells were purified. Points on this clone: Its target is unknown.

TCRdb's copy holds only in-frame clones and misses some; the assay was immunoSEQ multiplex PCR. The table shows roughly 31,000 clones, with about 89% occurring only once. Sequencing input: CD4+ T cells from blood. The clonotype comes from a human donor with classical Hodgkin lymphoma. The V call is TRBV18, the J call TRBJ2-1, with TRBD2 matching over 10 bases. The CDR3 here is CASSASGGYNEQFF. CDR3 nucleotide sequence: TGTGCCAGCTCCGCTAGCGGGGGTTACAATGAGCAGTTCTTC.